Presented here are 13 T cell receptor beta chains from one specimen sequenced in a study of T-cell reconstitution after alpha-beta-depleted transplantation in children. For TCRbeta, the library was prepared with unique molecular identifiers. TCRdb used MiXCR to reprocess the PCR reads, holding one entry per CDR3 protein. The sample records 250,000 to 400,000 distinct CDR3 sequences, 20% to 30% being singletons. The material sequenced was PBMCs, mostly from graft donor cells, taken 180 days after TCRalphabeta/CD19-depleted stem cell transplant. The receptors stem from a male patient between 10 and 17 years old who had a stem cell transplant for acute lymphoblastic leukemia, so the T cells may come from the graft donor.

This clonotype came up a few times. V is TRBV29-1 and J is TRBJ2-3; 8 bases are shared with TRBD1. CDR3 length equals 12 residues. Germline values: CDR1 SQVTM, CDR2 ANQGSEA. J lost 6 bases, V lost 7 bases, and 6 bases had no gene match. CDR3 amino acids: CSERTGWDTQYF. DNA for the CDR3: TGCAGCGAGCGGACAGGGTGGGATACGCAGTATTTT.

This clonotype was observed a handful of times. The chain joins TRBV4-1 to TRBJ2-3; no definite D call. The CDR3 spans 14 residues. Per germline, CDR1 MGHRA and CDR2 YSYEKL. The V and J ends lost 4 bases and 5 bases respectively, with 13 bases between them. CDR3 nucleotide sequence: TGCGCCAGCAGCCTAGGTGCGGCCGGAGATACGCAGTATTTT. It specifies CASSLGAAGDTQYF.

The chain has TRBV4-1 and TRBJ2-3; 8 nucleotides agree with TRBD1. There are 15 residues in the CDR3. The J segment lost 6 bases and the V segment lost 2 bases, leaving 7 bases of the junction unmatched. Looked up from germline, CDR1 is MGHRA and CDR2 is YSYEKL. The CDR3 DNA reads TGCGCCAGCAGCCAACCGACAGGGGCTCGGGATACGCAGTATTTT. This codes for CASSQPTGARDTQYF.

The chain links TRBV4-1 to TRBJ2-5; 8 nucleotides line up with TRBD2. This CDR3 comprises 15 residues. Germline-derived CDR1 and CDR2 are MGHRA and YSYEKL. Unmatched junction bases numbered 7, after V lost 2 bases and J lost 5 bases. This chain's CDR3 is CASSQMTSAAETQYF. The CDR3 nucleotides read TGCGCCAGCAGCCAAATGACTAGCGCGGCGGAGACCCAGTACTTC.

V is TRBV20-1 and J is TRBJ2-4, with D uncertain. Trimming removed 0 bases at V and 4 bases at J, with 19 bases between. The CDR3 is 17 residues long. Germline CDR1 and CDR2: DFQATT and SNEGSKA (reference sequence). The CDR3: CSARDRKGTTVKNIQYF. The CDR3 DNA follows: TGCAGTGCTAGAGATAGGAAGGGAACTACTGTTAAAAACATTCAGTACTTC.

V gene TRBV20-1 combines with J gene TRBJ2-1, with D tentatively TRBD2 (5 bases). Germline lookup yields CDR1 DFQATT and CDR2 SNEGSKA (reference sequence). The CDR3 length is 12 residues. As DNA, the CDR3 is TGCAGCCGGGAAGGCCGTTACAATGAGCAGTTCTTC. It specifies CSREGRYNEQFF.

The V gene is TRBV27, the J gene TRBJ1-4, with TRBD1 matching over 8 bases. This CDR3 comprises 15 residues. J lost 8 bases, V lost 6 bases, and 11 bases had no gene match. Germline V gene sequence: CDR1 MNHEY, CDR2 SMNVEV (reference sequence). The CDR3 region has the DNA TGTGCCAGCAGGAATCAGGGGGCGTCACGGGAAAAACTGTTTTTT. It encodes CASRNQGASREKLFF.

V and J are TRBV12-3 or TRBV12-4 and TRBJ2-7; D gene unclear. Trimming removed 7 bases from V and 3 bases from J, with 13 bases in between. The CDR3 runs to 13 residues. CDR3: CASIPPPIYEQYF. Written as DNA, the CDR3 is TGTGCCAGCATCCCGCCCCCAATCTACGAGCAGTACTTC.

The genes are TRBV5-1 and TRBJ2-1; 8 bases line up with TRBD2. J gave up 6 bases and V 1 base, and 6 bases lay outside the gene matches. The CDR3 totals 15 residues. Per the germline V gene, CDR1 is SGHRS and CDR2 is YFSETQ. The CDR3 spells CASSLTSGSANEQFF. The CDR3 nucleotides are TGCGCCAGCAGCTTGACGAGCGGGAGTGCCAATGAGCAGTTCTTC.

This chain joins TRBV27 and TRBJ1-2, with 9 bases lining up with TRBD1. Trimming took 3 bases from V and 5 from J; bases not matched to a gene: 19. CDR3 length: 19 residues. Germline values: CDR1 MNHEY, CDR2 SMNVEV (reference sequence). Written as DNA, the CDR3 is TGTGCCAGCAGTTTCCGTACCCGGACAGGGGATGGGCTGTTTTATGGCTACACCTTC. Its protein is CASSFRTRTGDGLFYGYTF.

In its sample, this clonotype was seen a few times. The chain couples TRBV5-1 to TRBJ1-2; 9 nucleotides match TRBD1. V gave up 4 bases and J gave up 2 bases; unmatched junction bases: 12. The CDR3 is 17 amino acids. In germline, CDR1 is SGHRS, CDR2 YFSETQ. Written as DNA, the CDR3 is TGCGCCAGCAGCGGGCGGGACAGGGATGGTGAAAACTATGGCTACACCTTC. Translating gives CASSGRDRDGENYGYTF.

V gene TRBV12-3 or TRBV12-4 combines with J gene TRBJ1-5; possible D gene TRBD1, 5 bases. The CDR3 loop spans 14 amino acids. Trimming removed 5 bases from V and 2 bases from J, with 10 bases in between. The DNA of the CDR3 is TGTGCCAGCAGTCACCGGGACGGCAATCAGCCCCAGCATTTT. It yields the protein CASSHRDGNQPQHF.

The DNA for the CDR3 is TGTGCCAGCAGCCGAAGTATCTGGGGGACCGTTAGCGGACCTACCTACGAGCAGTACTTC. The encoded protein is CASSRSIWGTVSGPTYEQYF. V is TRBV3-1 and J is TRBJ2-7; a weak D match, TRBD2 (6 bases). Trimming left V 4 bases short and J 2 bases short, with 30 bases between. This CDR3 spans 20 amino acids. Germline CDR1 is LGHDT and CDR2 is YNNKEL (reference sequence).